Listed here is a single T cell receptor (beta chain). Its target is unknown. Other nucleotide sequences in the sample specify the same CDR3. This sample is part of a study of shared clonotypes between healthy human individuals. Broader study findings: Against clonotypes common to all four donors, non-shared ones had lower generation probabilities.

The donors, all of them Caucasian adults, lived in Nashville, Tennessee. TCRdb's copy holds only in-frame clones and misses some; the assay was immunoSEQ multiplex PCR. The sample lists approximately 1,000,000 clones, around 77% seen once, with roughly 0.9% in the top ten. There are 13 residues in the CDR3. From germline, CDR1 is MGHRA and CDR2 YSYEKL. Trimming removed 0 bases from V and 5 bases from J, with 5 bases in between. The sequence was collected from a man aged 18 to 29 in good health. Some clones in this sample may be carry-over from other donors' samples. The sample consisted of memory CD4+ T cells from PBMCs. Subset defined: CD45RA-negative fraction. The chain joins TRBV4-1 to TRBJ1-5; D unresolved. The CDR3 nucleotides read TGCGCCAGCAGCCAAGATCGAGATCAGCCCCAGCATTTT. Protein product: CASSQDRDQPQHF.